This T cell receptor beta chain was identified during a study of molecular identifiers for immune sequencing clone quantification. Of note for this clonotype: Antigen specificity is unknown. A much larger clone lies one base from this, so it may be a read error.

Study findings and constraints: Sharing of a barcode by identical TCR molecules could cause highly expanded clone sizes to be underestimated.

The CDR3 is 11 residues long. CDR1 DFQATT and CDR2 SNEGSKA come from the germline V gene (reference sequence). Making the bulk TCR libraries relied on previously described methods and listed TCR primers. TCRdb ran MiXCR on the PCR reads and lists one entry per CDR3 protein. The repertoire has just over 35,000 distinct CDR3 sequences, 19% of them found once; the top ten carry more than 0.95%. The chain recombines TRBV20-1 with TRBJ2-7; D is undetermined. This TCR derives from a human donor in good health. Some libraries in this study had Jurkat cell RNA spiked in. The sample was naive CD8+ T cells from blood, with Jurkat cell RNA spiked in. Sample subset: FACS-sorted CD8+CD4-CCR7+CD45RA+ naive T cells. CDR3 DNA: TGCAGTGCTAGAGATTCGTACGGGCAGTACTTC. Encoded protein: CSARDSYGQYF.